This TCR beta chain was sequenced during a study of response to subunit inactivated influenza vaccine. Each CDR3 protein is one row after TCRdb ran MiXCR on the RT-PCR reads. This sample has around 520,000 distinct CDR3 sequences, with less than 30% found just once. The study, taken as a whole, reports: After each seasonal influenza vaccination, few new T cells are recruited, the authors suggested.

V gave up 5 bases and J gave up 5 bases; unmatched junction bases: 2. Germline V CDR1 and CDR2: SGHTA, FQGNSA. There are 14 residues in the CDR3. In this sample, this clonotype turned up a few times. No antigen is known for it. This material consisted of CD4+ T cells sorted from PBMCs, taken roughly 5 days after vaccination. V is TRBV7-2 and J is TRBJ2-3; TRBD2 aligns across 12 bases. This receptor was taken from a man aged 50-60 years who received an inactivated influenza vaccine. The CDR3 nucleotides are TGTGCCAGCAGCCGGACTAGCGGGGTAGATACGCAGTATTTT. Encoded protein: CASSRTSGVDTQYF.